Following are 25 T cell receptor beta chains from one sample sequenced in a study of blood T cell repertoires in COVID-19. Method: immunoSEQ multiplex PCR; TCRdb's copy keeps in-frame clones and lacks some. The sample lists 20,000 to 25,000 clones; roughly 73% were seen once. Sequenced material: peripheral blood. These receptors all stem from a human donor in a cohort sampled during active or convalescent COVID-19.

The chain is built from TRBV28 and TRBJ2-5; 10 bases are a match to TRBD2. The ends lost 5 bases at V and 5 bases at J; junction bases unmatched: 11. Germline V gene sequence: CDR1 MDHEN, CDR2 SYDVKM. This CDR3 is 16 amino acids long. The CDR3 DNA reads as TGTGCCAGCAGTCTAGGGACTAGCGCGAGTTGGGAGACCCAGTACTTC. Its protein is CASSLGTSASWETQYF.

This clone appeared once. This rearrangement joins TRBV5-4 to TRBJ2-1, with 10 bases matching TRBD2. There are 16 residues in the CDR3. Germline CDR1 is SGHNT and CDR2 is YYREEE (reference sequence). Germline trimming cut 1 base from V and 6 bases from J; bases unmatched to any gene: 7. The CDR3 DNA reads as TGTGCCAGCAGCTTGTTACTAGCGGGATCGGGCAATGAGCAGTTCTTC. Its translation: CASSLLLAGSGNEQFF.

The CDR3 spells CASSLGAGGYTF. The CDR3 DNA sequence: TGTGCCAGCAGCTTGGGGGCAGGGGGCTACACCTTC. The chain couples TRBV5-4 to TRBJ1-2; a weak D match, TRBD1 (5 bases). Per germline, CDR1 SGHNT and CDR2 YYREEE (reference sequence). V was cut by 0 bases and J by 8 bases, with 8 bases left in between. This CDR3 has 12 amino acids. The full variable domain, completed using reference TRBV5-4 and TRBJ1-2, is ETGVTQSPTHLIKTRGQQVTLRCSSQSGHNTVSWYQQALGQGPQFIFQYYREEENGRGNFPPRFSGLQFPNYSSELNVNALELDDSALYLCASSLGAGGYTFGSGTRLTVV.

The CDR3 loop is CASRPGTYRTDEQYV. Written as DNA, the CDR3 is TGTGCCAGCAGACCCGGGACATACAGGACAGACGAGCAGTACGTC. The rearrangement links TRBV6-6 to TRBJ2-7; perhaps TRBD1 as D (6 bases). V lost 6 bases and J 5 bases, leaving 20 bases between the germline ends. Germline V gene sequence: CDR1 MNHNY, CDR2 SVGAGI (reference sequence). This CDR3 has 15 amino acids.

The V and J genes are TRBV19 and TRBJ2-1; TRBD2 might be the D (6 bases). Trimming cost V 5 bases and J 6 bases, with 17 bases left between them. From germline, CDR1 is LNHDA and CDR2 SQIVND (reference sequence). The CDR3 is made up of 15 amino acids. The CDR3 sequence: CASSDRGSPGNEQFF. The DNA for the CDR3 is TGTGCCAGTAGTGACCGGGGGTCCCCCGGCAATGAGCAGTTCTTC.

This CDR3 reads CASSLPGQGIYGYTF. The CDR3 nucleotides are TGTGCCAGTAGTTTACCGGGACAGGGGATCTATGGCTACACCTTC. The rearrangement uses TRBV19 and TRBJ1-2; 10 positions agree with TRBD1. Germline V gene lookup returns CDR1 LNHDA and CDR2 SQIVND (reference sequence). The J segment lost 4 bases and the V segment lost 5 bases, leaving 7 bases of the junction unmatched. The CDR3 is 15 amino acids.

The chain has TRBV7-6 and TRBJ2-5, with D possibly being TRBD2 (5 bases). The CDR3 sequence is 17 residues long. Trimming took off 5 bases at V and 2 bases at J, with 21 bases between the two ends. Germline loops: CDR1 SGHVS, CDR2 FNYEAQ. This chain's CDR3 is CASSHPPAGYIQETQYF. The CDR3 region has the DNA TGTGCCAGCAGCCATCCCCCGGCGGGCTATATACAAGAGACCCAGTACTTC. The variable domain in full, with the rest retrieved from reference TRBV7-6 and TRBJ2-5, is GAGVSQSPRYKVTKRGQDVALRCDPISGHVSLYWYRQALGQGPEFLTYFNYEAQQDKSGLPNDRFSAERPEGSISTLTIQRTEQRDSAMYRCASSHPPAGYIQETQYFGPGTRLLVL.

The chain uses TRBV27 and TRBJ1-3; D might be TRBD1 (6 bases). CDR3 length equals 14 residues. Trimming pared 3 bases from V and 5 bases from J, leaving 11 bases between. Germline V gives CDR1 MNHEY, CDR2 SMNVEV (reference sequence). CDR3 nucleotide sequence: TGTGCCAGCAGTTTCTCCGGACAGAGAAACACCATATATTTT. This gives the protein CASSFSGQRNTIYF.

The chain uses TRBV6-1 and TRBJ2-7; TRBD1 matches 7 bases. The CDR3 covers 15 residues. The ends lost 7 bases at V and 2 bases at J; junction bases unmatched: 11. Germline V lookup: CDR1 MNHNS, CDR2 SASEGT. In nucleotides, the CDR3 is TGTGCCAGCATTAATAAGGGGACAGATACCTACGAGCAGTACTTC. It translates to CASINKGTDTYEQYF.

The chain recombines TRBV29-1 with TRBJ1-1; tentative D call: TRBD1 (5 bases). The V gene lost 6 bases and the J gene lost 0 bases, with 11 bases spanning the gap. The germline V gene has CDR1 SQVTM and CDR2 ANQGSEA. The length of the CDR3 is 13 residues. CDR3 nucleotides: TGCAGCGTCACGCGGGGCATGAACACTGAAGCTTTCTTT. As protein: CSVTRGMNTEAFF.

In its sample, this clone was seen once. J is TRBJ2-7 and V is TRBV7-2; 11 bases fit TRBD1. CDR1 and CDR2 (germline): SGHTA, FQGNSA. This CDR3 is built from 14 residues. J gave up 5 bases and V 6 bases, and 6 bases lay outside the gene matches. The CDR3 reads CASRSGTGGHEQYF. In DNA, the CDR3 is TGTGCCAGCAGATCCGGGACAGGGGGACACGAGCAGTACTTC.

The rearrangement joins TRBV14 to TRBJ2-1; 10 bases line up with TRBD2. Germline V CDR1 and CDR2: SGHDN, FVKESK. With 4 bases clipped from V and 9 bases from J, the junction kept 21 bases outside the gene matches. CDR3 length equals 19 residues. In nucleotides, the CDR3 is TGTGCCAGCAGCCCCTTAACGGGGGGGAAGAGCGGGAGGGCCAGTGAGCAGTTCTTC. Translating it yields CASSPLTGGKSGRASEQFF.

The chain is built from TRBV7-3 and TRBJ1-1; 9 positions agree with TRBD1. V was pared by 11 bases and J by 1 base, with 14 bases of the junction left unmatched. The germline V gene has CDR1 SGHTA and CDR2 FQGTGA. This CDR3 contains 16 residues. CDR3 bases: TGTGCCGGGATTCCGGGACAGGGTGCCTGGAACACTGAAGCTTTCTTT. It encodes CAGIPGQGAWNTEAFF.

The CDR3 reads CASSYGVTGRNSPLHF. Written as DNA, the CDR3 is TGTGCCAGCAGTTACGGCGTAACAGGGCGTAATTCACCCCTCCACTTT. V is TRBV6-5 and J is TRBJ1-6, with D perhaps TRBD1 (6 bases). V lost 2 bases and J 6 bases, leaving 14 bases between the germline ends. Germline loops: CDR1 MNHEY, CDR2 SVGAGI. The CDR3 loop spans 16 amino acids.

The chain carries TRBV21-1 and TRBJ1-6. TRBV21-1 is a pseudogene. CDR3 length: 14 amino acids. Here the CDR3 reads CASSKDRRGSPLHF. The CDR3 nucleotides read TGTGCCAGCAGCAAGGATAGGAGAGGATCACCCCTCCACTTT.

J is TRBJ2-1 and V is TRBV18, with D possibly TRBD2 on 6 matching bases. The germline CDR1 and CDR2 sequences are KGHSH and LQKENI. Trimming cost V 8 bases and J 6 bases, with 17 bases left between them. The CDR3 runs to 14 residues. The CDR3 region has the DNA TGTGCCAGCATCGATCATAGCGGCCCCAATGAGCAGTTCTTC. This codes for CASIDHSGPNEQFF.

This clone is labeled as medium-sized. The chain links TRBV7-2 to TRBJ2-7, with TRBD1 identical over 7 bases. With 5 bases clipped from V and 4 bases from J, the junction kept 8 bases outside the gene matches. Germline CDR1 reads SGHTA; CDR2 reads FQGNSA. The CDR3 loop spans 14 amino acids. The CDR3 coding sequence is TGTGCCAGCAGCCTCGACAGGGTGAGGTACGAGCAGTACTTC. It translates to CASSLDRVRYEQYF.

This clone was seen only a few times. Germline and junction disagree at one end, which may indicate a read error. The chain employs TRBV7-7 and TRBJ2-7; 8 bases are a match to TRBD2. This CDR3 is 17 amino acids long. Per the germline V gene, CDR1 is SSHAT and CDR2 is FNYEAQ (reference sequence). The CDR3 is CASSSPAGVWLSYEQYF. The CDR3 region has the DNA TGTGCTAGCAGCTCCCCAGCGGGAGTATGGTTGTCCTACGAGCAGTACTTC. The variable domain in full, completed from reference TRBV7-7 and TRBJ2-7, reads GAGVSQSPRYKVTKRGQDVTLRCDPISSHATLYWYQQALGQGPEFLTYFNYEAQPDKSGLPSDRFSAERPEGSISTLTIQRTEQRDSAMYRCASSSPAGVWLSYEQYFGPGTRLTVT.

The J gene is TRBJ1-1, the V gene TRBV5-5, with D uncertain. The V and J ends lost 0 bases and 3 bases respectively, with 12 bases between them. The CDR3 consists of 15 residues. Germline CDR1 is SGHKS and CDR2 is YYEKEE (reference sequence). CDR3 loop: CASSLGLGRDTEAFF. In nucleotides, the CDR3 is TGTGCCAGCAGCTTGGGACTCGGGCGGGACACTGAAGCTTTCTTT.

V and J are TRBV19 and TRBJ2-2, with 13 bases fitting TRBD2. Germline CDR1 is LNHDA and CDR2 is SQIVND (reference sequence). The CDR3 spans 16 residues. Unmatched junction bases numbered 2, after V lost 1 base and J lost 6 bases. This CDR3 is CASSIGTSGGAGELFF. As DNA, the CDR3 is TGTGCCAGTAGTATAGGAACTAGCGGGGGGGCCGGGGAGCTGTTTTTT.

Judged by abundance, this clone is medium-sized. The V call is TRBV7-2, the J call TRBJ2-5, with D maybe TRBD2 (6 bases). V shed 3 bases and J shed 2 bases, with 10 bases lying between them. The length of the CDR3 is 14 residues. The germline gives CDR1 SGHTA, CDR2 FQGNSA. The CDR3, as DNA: TGTGCCAGCAGCTTCGGGGGAAGGCAAGAGACCCAGTACTTC. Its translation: CASSFGGRQETQYF.

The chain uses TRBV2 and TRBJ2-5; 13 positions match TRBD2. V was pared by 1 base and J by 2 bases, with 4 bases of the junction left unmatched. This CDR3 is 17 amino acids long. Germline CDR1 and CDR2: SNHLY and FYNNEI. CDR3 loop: CASSEGRLAGGQETQYF. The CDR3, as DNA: TGTGCCAGCAGTGAAGGGAGACTAGCGGGGGGTCAAGAGACCCAGTACTTC.

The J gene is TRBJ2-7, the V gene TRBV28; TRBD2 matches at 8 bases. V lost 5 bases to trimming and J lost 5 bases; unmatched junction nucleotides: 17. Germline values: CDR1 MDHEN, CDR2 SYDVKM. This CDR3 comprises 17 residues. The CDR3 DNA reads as TGTGCCAGCAGTCTCTCGAAGGACGAGCGGGAGCTCCACGAGCAGTACTTC. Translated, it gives CASSLSKDERELHEQYF. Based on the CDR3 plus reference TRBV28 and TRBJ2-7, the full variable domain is DVKVTQSSRYLVKRTGEKVFLECVQDMDHENMFWYRQDPGLGLRLIYFSYDVKMKEKGDIPEGYSVSREKKERFSLILESASTNQTSMYLCASSLSKDERELHEQYFGPGTRLTVT.

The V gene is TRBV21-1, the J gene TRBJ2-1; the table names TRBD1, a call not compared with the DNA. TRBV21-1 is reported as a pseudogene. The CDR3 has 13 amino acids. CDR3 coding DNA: TGTGCCAGCGTACCAGGGTGCCACAATGAGCAGTTCTTC. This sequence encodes CASVPGCHNEQFF.

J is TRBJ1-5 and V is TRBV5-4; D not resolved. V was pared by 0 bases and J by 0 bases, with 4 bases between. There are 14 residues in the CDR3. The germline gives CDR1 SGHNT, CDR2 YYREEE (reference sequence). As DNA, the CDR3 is TGTGCCAGCAGCTTGGGAGGTAGCAATCAGCCCCAGCATTTT. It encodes CASSLGGSNQPQHF.